Listed here are 14 T cell receptor beta chains from one sample, sequenced in a study of blood T cell repertoires in COVID-19. Using immunoSEQ multiplex PCR, the repertoire was profiled, and TCRdb retains in-frame clones only, with some absent. This sample has hundreds of thousands of clones, with about 87% found just once. Material: peripheral blood. These receptors were taken from a woman in her forties who had recovered from COVID-19.

The chain employs TRBV19 and TRBJ2-7, with 7 nucleotides matching TRBD1. Looked up from germline, CDR1 is LNHDA and CDR2 is SQIVND (reference sequence). CDR3 size: 13 residues. The V and J ends lost 3 bases and 5 bases, in that order; junction bases with no gene match: 4. CDR3 residues: CASSMTGYHEQYF. The CDR3 DNA follows: TGTGCCAGTAGTATGACAGGGTATCACGAGCAGTACTTC.

This clone was seen more than once but under ten times. The rearrangement uses TRBV10-1 and TRBJ2-1; 10 bases agree with TRBD2. Trimming at V came to 8 bases and at J to 1 base, leaving 20 bases not matched to a gene. Per the germline V gene, CDR1 is WNHNN and CDR2 is SYGVQD (reference sequence). This CDR3 is built from 20 residues. In DNA, the CDR3 is TGCGCCAGCTTATACTATAGCGGGGGGAGAGGATGGAGGTCCTACAATGAGCAGTTCTTC. Translated: CASLYYSGGRGWRSYNEQFF.

The gene calls are TRBV2 and TRBJ1-2, with 8 bases aligning to TRBD1. This CDR3 contains 16 residues. Germline V gene lookup returns CDR1 SNHLY and CDR2 FYNNEI. Trimming took 1 base from V and 5 from J; bases not matched to a gene: 9. The CDR3: CASSEVLWTGIYGYTF. CDR3 coding DNA: TGTGCCAGCAGTGAAGTTTTATGGACAGGGATATATGGCTACACCTTC.

This chain joins TRBV7-3 and TRBJ1-2; unclear D gene. The CDR3 extends over 13 amino acids. CDR1 and CDR2 (germline): SGHTA, FQGTGA. V dropped 0 bases and J dropped 5 bases, with 7 bases sitting between them. The CDR3 DNA reads TGTGCCAGCAGCTTAACCCCCGGTTATGGCTACACCTTC. Encoded protein: CASSLTPGYGYTF. The variable domain in full, completed from reference TRBV7-3 and TRBJ1-2, reads GAGVSQTPSNKVTEKGKYVELRCDPISGHTALYWYRQSLGQGPEFLIYFQGTGAADDSGLPNDRFFAVRPEGSVSTLKIQRTERGDSAVYLCASSLTPGYGYTFGSGTRLTVV.

This rearrangement joins TRBV7-8 to TRBJ1-5; 8 bases are a match to TRBD1. This CDR3 is 16 amino acids long. CDR1 and CDR2 (germline): SGHVS, FQNEAQ. The trim removed 4 bases at V and 3 bases at J, leaving 8 bases unmatched. The CDR3 spells CASSSRTGTPNQPQHF. The CDR3 DNA follows: TGTGCCAGCAGCTCCCGGACAGGGACCCCCAATCAGCCCCAGCATTTT.

This chain's CDR3 is CASSQGAKSGYTF. The CDR3 DNA reads as TGTGCCAGCAGCCAAGGCGCCAAGAGTGGCTACACCTTC. V gene TRBV4-2 combines with J gene TRBJ1-2; D is undetermined. This CDR3 has 13 amino acids. Germline V gene lookup returns CDR1 LGHNA and CDR2 YNFKEQ. V gave up 1 base and J gave up 7 bases, with 10 bases separating them.

This chain joins TRBV7-8 and TRBJ2-7; D is possibly TRBD1 (5 bases). The germline V gene encodes CDR1 SGHVS and CDR2 FQNEAQ. Trimming left V 1 base short and J 3 bases short, with 16 bases between. The CDR3 sequence is 16 residues long. The CDR3: CASSLGTPLNSYEQYF. The CDR3 nucleotides are TGTGCCAGCAGCTTAGGGACACCATTGAACAGCTACGAGCAGTACTTC.

The chain combines TRBV6-6 with TRBJ2-2; 7 positions match TRBD1. Per the germline V gene, CDR1 is MNHNY and CDR2 is SVGAGI (reference sequence). J lost 7 bases, V lost 2 bases, and 4 bases had no gene match. The CDR3 is made up of 14 amino acids. CDR3 sequence reads: CASSYQGTVGELFF. DNA for the CDR3: TGTGCCAGCAGTTACCAGGGGACAGTCGGGGAGCTGTTTTTT.

V is TRBV10-3 and J is TRBJ2-5; D is unclear. CDR1 ENHRY and CDR2 SYGVKD come from the germline V gene. CDR3 length: 12 residues. Trimming left V 6 bases short and J 2 bases short, with 7 bases between. The CDR3 spells CAISGFQETQYF. As DNA, the CDR3 is TGTGCCATCAGCGGGTTTCAAGAGACCCAGTACTTC.

The rearrangement uses TRBV18 and TRBJ2-7, with D tentatively TRBD2 (6 bases). CDR3 size: 15 residues. Per the germline V gene, CDR1 is KGHSH and CDR2 is LQKENI. V lost 0 bases and J lost 0, with 9 bases in between. CDR3 region: CASSPPGGSSYEQYF. The CDR3 bases are TGTGCCAGCTCACCACCGGGGGGAAGCTCCTACGAGCAGTACTTC. The variable domain in full, completed from reference TRBV18 and TRBJ2-7, reads NAGVMQNPRHLVRRRGQEARLRCSPMKGHSHVYWYRQLPEEGLKFMVYLQKENIIDESGMPKERFSAEFPKEGPSILRIQQVVRGDSAAYFCASSPPGGSSYEQYFGPGTRLTVT.

The chain employs TRBV5-4 and TRBJ1-2, with D perhaps matching TRBD1 (6 bases). The CDR3 is made up of 14 amino acids. Germline V CDR1 and CDR2: SGHNT, YYREEE (reference sequence). The germline V and J ends were trimmed by 4 bases and 4 bases, with 14 bases remaining between them. CDR3 nucleotide sequence: TGTGCCAGCAGCCCTCGGACAGAGCTCTATGGCTACACCTTC. Translation: CASSPRTELYGYTF.

The chain uses TRBV3-1 (or the pseudogene TRBV3-2) and TRBJ2-7; 8 bases are shared with TRBD2. This CDR3 has 14 residues. Trimming cost V 7 bases and J 4 bases; bases outside gene matches: 9. Germline lookup yields CDR1 LGHDT and CDR2 YNNKEL (reference sequence). The CDR3 loop is CASTLGSGGYEQYF. The CDR3 DNA follows: TGTGCCAGCACCCTGGGGAGCGGGGGTTACGAGCAGTACTTC.

This clone was recorded once. The chain employs TRBV27 and TRBJ2-7, with D maybe TRBD1 (6 bases). V was cut by 2 bases and J by 0 bases, with 17 bases left in between. The length of the CDR3 is 17 residues. Germline-derived CDR1 and CDR2 are MNHEY and SMNVEV (reference sequence). DNA of the CDR3: TGTGCCAGCAGTTTAGAAGTCAGGGGCGCGGGCTCCTACGAGCAGTACTTC. Residues: CASSLEVRGAGSYEQYF.

This clone was seen only a few times. The J gene is TRBJ1-5, the V gene TRBV7-8; D gene ambiguous. CDR1 is SGHVS, CDR2 FQNEAQ, per germline. There are 13 residues in the CDR3. V was shortened by 1 base and J by 4 bases, with 5 bases between the two germline ends. The CDR3 DNA sequence: TGTGCCAGCAGCTTAGGGCAGAATCAGCCCCAGCATTTT. It codes for CASSLGQNQPQHF.